This T cell receptor beta chain derives from a study of T cell repertoires in cytomegalovirus infection. Study as a whole: TCR beta signatures that were public indicated CMV infection and matching HLA type.

TCRdb re-called the reads through MiXCR, storing one row per CDR3 protein. Of 300,000 to 400,000 distinct CDR3 sequences listed, 25% to 35% are singletons. Remarks on this clonotype: The target antigen is unknown.

V lost 1 base, J lost 5 bases, and 8 bases stayed unmatched. Germline V lookup: CDR1 DFQATT, CDR2 SNEGSKA (reference sequence). The CDR3 runs to 15 residues. The chain is built from TRBV20-1 and TRBJ2-5; 9 nucleotides agree with TRBD2. The source material was cultured PBMCs, sampled from culture after CMV antigen stimulation. The TCR comes from a human donor in good health (CMV status not recorded). Some clones in this sample may be carry-over from other donors' samples. As DNA, the CDR3 is TGCAGTGCTAGAGTGCCTAGCGGGGACCGGGAGACCCAGTACTTC. The encoded protein is CSARVPSGDRETQYF.